This TCR beta chain was documented in a study of blood T cell repertoires in COVID-19. This CDR3 has 13 amino acids. Trimming took off 4 bases at V and 2 bases at J, with 12 bases between the two ends. Germline V CDR1 and CDR2: SQVTM, ANQGSEA. Generated by immunoSEQ multiplex PCR, the TCRdb table keeps only in-frame clones and is missing some. The profile shows about 200,000 clones, around nine tenths of them singletons. The chain combines TRBV29-1 with TRBJ2-7; D remains ambiguous. Sequenced: peripheral blood. The clonotype originates from a man aged 18 to 30 with active or convalescent COVID-19. The CDR3 is CSVVVIPAYEQYF. In nucleotides, the CDR3 is TGCAGCGTTGTGGTGATACCAGCCTACGAGCAGTACTTC.